This T cell receptor beta chain was sequenced in a study of Graves' ophthalmopathy and Graves' hyperthyroidism. This clonotype turned up a few times. The TCR beta CDR3 regions underwent amplification from RNA transcripts. Scientists carried out first-round RT-PCR using HTBI primers and then a second-round multiplex PCR. TCRdb used MiXCR to reprocess the multiplex PCR reads, holding one entry per CDR3 protein. The sample has just over 400,000 distinct CDR3 sequences, around 21% seen once; the top ten hold under 3.5%. Ophthalmopathy not arising within 18 months of follow-up defined hyperthyroidism as stable. The CDR3 contains 15 residues. Germline lookup yields CDR1 MNHEY and CDR2 SVGAGI. Trimming pared 2 bases from V and 4 bases from J, leaving 15 bases between.

The clonotype was recovered from a woman under 30 with stable Graves' hyperthyroidism. The sample was peripheral blood. This rearrangement joins TRBV6-5 to TRBJ2-7, with D possibly called TRBD1 or TRBD2 (6 bases each). As DNA, the CDR3 is TGTGCCAGCAGTTACCCTCCGGAGGGGGGTTACGAGCAGTACTTC. Protein product: CASSYPPEGGYEQYF.